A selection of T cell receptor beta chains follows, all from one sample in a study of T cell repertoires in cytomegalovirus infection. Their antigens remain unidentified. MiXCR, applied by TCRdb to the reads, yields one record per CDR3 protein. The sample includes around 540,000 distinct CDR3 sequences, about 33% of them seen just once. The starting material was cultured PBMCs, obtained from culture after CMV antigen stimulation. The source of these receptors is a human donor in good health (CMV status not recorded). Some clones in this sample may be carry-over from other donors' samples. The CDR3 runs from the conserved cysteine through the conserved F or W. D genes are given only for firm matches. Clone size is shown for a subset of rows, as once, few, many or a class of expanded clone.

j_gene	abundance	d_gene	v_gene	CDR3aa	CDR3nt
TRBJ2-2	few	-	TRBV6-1	CASKKGGNTGELFF	TGTGCCAGCAAAAAAGGGGGAAACACCGGGGAGCTGTTTTTT
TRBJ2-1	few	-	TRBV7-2	CASSPVGTSLPEQFF	TGTGCCAGCAGCCCTGTGGGGACCTCCCTTCCTGAGCAGTTCTTC
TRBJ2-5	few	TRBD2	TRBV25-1	CASSGTPGLADQETQYF	TGTGCCAGCAGTGGAACCCCGGGACTAGCGGACCAAGAGACCCAGTACTTC
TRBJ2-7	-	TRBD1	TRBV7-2	CASSKSPGTGYEQYF	TGTGCCAGCAGCAAAAGCCCCGGGACAGGCTACGAGCAGTACTTC
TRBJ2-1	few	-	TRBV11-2	CASSLELESYNEQFF	TGTGCCAGCAGCTTAGAATTAGAGTCCTACAATGAGCAGTTCTTC
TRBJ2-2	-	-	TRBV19	CASSVIDSTGELFF	TGTGCCAGTAGTGTAATAGACAGCACCGGGGAGCTGTTTTTT
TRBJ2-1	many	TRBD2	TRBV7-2	CASSSLVGSGPYNEQFF	TGTGCCAGCAGCTCCCTGGTGGGTAGCGGGCCCTACAATGAGCAGTTCTTC
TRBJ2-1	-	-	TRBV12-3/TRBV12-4	CASSSTVYNEQFF	TGTGCCAGCAGCTCCACCGTTTACAATGAGCAGTTCTTC
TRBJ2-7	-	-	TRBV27	CASLGRGSYEQYF	TGTGCCAGCTTGGGCAGGGGCTCCTACGAGCAGTACTTC
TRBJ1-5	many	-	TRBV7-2	CASSLSGRGDQPQHF	TGTGCCAGCAGCCTTAGCGGGAGGGGGGATCAGCCCCAGCATTTT
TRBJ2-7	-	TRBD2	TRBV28	CASNLAANDEQYF	TGTGCCAGCAATCTAGCGGCTAACGACGAGCAGTACTTC
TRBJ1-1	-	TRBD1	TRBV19	CASSSSWTGGENTEAFF	TGTGCCAGTAGTTCCTCCTGGACAGGGGGCGAAAACACTGAAGCTTTCTTT
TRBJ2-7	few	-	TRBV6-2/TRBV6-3	CASSSSPAEQYF	TGTGCCAGCAGTTCCTCACCCGCCGAGCAGTACTTC
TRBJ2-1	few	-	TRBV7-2	CASSPRAGIYNEQFF	TGTGCCAGCAGCCCTCGTGCGGGCATCTACAATGAGCAGTTCTTC
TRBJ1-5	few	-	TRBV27	CASSPTGRWQPQHF	TGTGCCAGCAGTCCTACAGGGCGGTGGCAGCCCCAGCATTTT
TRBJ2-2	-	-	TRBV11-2	CASSFIRNTGELFF	TGTGCCAGCAGCTTTATACGGAACACCGGGGAGCTGTTTTTT
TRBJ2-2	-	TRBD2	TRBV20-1	CSAHGTSGTGELSF	TGCAGTGCACACGGGACTAGCGGAACCGGGGAGCTGTCTTTT
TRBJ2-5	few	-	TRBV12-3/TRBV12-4	CASSLFQGGETQYF	TGTGCCAGCAGTCTATTTCAGGGAGGAGAGACCCAGTACTTC
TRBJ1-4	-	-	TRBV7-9	CASSLTDPRGLKNEKLFF	TGTGCCAGCAGCTTAACCGACCCCAGGGGATTAAAGAATGAAAAACTGTTTTTT
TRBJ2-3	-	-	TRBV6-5	CASSPDTSGGGTDTQYF	TGTGCCAGCAGTCCCGACACTTCAGGGGGGGGCACAGATACGCAGTATTTT
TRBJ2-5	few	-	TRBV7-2	CASRKSALQETQYF	TGTGCCAGCAGAAAATCGGCCCTCCAAGAGACCCAGTACTTC
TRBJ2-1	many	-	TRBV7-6	CASSLYRGGQDNEQFF	TGTGCCAGCAGCTTATACAGGGGGGGCCAGGACAATGAGCAGTTCTTC
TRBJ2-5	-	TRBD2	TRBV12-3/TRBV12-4	CASSARLAGAKETQYF	TGTGCCAGCAGCGCCAGACTAGCGGGAGCCAAAGAGACCCAGTACTTC
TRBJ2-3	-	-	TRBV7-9	CASSPRVLGNTQYF	TGTGCCAGCAGCCCCCGGGTCCTTGGGAATACGCAGTATTTT